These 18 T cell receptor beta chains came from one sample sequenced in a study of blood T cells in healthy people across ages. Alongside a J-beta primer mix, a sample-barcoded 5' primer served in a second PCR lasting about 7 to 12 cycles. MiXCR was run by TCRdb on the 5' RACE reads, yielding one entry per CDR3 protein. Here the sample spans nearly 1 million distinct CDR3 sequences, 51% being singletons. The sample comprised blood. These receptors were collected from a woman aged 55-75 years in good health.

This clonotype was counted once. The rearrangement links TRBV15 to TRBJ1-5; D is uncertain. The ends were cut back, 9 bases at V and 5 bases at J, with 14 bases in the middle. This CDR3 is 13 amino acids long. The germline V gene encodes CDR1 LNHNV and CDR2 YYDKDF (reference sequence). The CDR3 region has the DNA TGTGCCACTGCTTTGGCCTTTGATCAGCCCCAGCATTTT. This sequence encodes CATALAFDQPQHF.

The CDR3: CASSLPLAASTDTQYF. CDR3 coding DNA: TGTGCCAGCAGCTTACCCCTAGCGGCTAGCACAGATACGCAGTATTTT. V gene TRBV7-2 combines with J gene TRBJ2-3; 7 positions agree with TRBD2. The trim removed 2 bases at V and 0 bases at J, leaving 5 bases unmatched. Germline V lookup: CDR1 SGHTA, CDR2 FQGNSA. There are 16 residues in the CDR3.

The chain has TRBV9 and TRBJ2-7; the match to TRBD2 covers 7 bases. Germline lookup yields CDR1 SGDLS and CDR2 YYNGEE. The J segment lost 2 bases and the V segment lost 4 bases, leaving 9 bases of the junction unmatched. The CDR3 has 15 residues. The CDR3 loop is CASSLAGLPTYEQYF. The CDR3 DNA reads TGTGCCAGCAGCCTGGCGGGACTACCCACCTACGAGCAGTACTTC.

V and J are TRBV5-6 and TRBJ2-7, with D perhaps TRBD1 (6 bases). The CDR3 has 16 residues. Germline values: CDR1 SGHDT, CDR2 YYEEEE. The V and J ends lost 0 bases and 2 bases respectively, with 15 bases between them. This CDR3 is CASSLASLDRAYEQYF. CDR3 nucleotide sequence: TGTGCCAGCAGCTTGGCCTCACTGGACAGAGCCTACGAGCAGTACTTC.

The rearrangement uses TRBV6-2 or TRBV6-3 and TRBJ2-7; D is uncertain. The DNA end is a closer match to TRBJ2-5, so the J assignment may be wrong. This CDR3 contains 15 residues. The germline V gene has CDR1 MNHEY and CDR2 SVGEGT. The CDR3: CASRGSVQAWETQYF. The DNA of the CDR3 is TGTGCCAGCAGGGGCAGCGTCCAGGCGTGGGAGACCCAGTACTTC.

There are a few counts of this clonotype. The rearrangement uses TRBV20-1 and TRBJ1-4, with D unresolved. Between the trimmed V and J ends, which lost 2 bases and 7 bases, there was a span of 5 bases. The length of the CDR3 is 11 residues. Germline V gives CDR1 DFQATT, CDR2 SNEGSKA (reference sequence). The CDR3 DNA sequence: TGCAGTGCTAGAATACGTGAAAAACTGTTTTTT. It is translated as CSARIREKLFF.

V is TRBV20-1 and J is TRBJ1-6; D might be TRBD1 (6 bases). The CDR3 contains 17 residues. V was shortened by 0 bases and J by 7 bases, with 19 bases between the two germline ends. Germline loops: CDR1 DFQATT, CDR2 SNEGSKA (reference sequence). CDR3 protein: CSARDVVQGHSNSPLHF. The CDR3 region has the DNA TGCAGTGCTAGAGATGTTGTACAGGGCCATTCCAATTCACCCCTCCACTTT.

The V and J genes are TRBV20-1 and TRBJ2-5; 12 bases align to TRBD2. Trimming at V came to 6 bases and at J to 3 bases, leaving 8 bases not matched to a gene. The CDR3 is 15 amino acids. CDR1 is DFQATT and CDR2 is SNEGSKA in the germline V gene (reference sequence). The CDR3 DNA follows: TGCAGTGCCTCTAGCGGGAGGGCCGGAAAAGAGACCCAGTACTTC. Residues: CSASSGRAGKETQYF.

The CDR3 protein is CASSPGQHQETQYF. CDR3 nucleotide sequence: TGTGCCAGCAGCCCCGGACAGCACCAAGAGACCCAGTACTTC. The V and J genes are TRBV5-8 and TRBJ2-5; D is possibly TRBD1 (6 bases). The CDR3 runs to 14 residues. V gave up 4 bases and J gave up 0 bases, with 10 bases separating them. Germline V gives CDR1 SGHTS, CDR2 YDEGEE.

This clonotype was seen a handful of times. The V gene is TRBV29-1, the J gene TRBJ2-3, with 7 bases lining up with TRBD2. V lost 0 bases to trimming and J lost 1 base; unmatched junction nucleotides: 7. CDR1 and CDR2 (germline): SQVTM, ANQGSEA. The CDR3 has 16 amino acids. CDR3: CSVEDKAGIRTDTQYF. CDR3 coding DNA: TGCAGCGTTGAAGATAAAGCGGGGATCCGCACAGATACGCAGTATTTT.

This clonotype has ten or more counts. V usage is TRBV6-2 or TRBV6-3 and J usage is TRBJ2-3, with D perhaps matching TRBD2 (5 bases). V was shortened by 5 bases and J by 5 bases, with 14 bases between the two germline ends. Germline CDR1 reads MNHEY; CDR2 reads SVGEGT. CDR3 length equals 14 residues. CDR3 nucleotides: TGTGCCAGCAGTGGACTCGGGTCGGGAGATACGCAGTATTTT. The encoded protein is CASSGLGSGDTQYF.

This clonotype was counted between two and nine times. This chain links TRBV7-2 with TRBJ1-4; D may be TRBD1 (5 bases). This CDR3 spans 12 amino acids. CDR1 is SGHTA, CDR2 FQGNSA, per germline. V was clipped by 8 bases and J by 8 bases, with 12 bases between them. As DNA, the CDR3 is TGTGCCAGCGGACGGCAGGGAGAAAAACTGTTTTTT. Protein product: CASGRQGEKLFF.

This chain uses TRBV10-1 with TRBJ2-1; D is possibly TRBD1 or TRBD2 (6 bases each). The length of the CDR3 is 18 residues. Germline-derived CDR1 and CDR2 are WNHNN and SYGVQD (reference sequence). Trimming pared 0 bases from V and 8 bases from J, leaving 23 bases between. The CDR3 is CASSESWGLASRGDEQFF. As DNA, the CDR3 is TGCGCCAGCAGTGAGTCTTGGGGGCTAGCGAGCCGCGGGGATGAGCAGTTCTTC.

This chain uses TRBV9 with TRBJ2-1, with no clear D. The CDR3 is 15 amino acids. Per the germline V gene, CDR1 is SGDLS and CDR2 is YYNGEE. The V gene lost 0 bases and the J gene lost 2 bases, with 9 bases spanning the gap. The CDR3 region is CASSVGERPYNEQFF. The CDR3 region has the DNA TGTGCCAGCAGCGTAGGTGAGCGTCCCTACAATGAGCAGTTCTTC.

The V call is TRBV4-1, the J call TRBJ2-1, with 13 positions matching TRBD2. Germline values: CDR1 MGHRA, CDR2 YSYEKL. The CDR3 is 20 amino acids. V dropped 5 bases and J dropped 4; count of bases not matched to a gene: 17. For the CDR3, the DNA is TGCGCCAGCAGCGTCAGGTGGACTAGCGGGAGTACGTCGACTTACAATGAGCAGTTCTTC. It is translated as CASSVRWTSGSTSTYNEQFF.

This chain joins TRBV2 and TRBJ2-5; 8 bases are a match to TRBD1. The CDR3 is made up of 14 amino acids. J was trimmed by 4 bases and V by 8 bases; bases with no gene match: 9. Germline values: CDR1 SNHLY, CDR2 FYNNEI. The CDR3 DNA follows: TGTGCCAGCGAACGACAGGGGACCGGAGAGACCCAGTACTTC. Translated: CASERQGTGETQYF.

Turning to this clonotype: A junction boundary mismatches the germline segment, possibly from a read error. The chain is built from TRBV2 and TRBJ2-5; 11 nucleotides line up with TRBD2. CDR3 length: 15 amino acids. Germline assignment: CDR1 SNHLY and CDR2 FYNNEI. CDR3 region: CASRVSGGGQEAQYF. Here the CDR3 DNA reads TGTGCCAGCAGGGTTAGCGGGGGGGGCCAAGAGGCCCAGTACTTC. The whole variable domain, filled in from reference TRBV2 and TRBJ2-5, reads EPEVTQTPSHQVTQMGQEVILRCVPISNHLYFYWYRQILGQKVEFLVSFYNNEISEKSEIFDDQFSVERPDGSNFTLKIRSTKLEDSAMYFCASRVSGGGQEAQYFGPGTRLLVL.

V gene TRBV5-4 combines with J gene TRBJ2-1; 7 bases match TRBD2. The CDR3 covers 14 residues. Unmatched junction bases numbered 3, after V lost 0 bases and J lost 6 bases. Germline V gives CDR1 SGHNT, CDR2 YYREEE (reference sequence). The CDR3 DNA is TGTGCCAGCAGCTTGGGGGCGGGAGTCAATGAGCAGTTCTTC. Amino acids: CASSLGAGVNEQFF.